Presented here are 24 T cell receptor beta chains from one specimen sequenced in a study of cytomegalovirus exposure and HLA in healthy donors (dated by TCRdb to about 2017). The method behind the library was the immunoSEQ multiplex PCR assay. For the multiplex PCR, a mixture combining 60 forward primers for TCR Vbeta segments and 13 reverse primers for TCR Jbeta segments was used. TCRdb carries this immuneACCESS record with in-frame sequences only. Its versions omit some clonotypes, under half of them owing to an unresolved V gene in the studies checked, with the rest unexplained. The sample contains about 180,000 clones, 76% of them found a single time. The ten largest clones add up to about 2.5% of the sample. Specimen: PBMCs. Every receptor here comes from a woman aged 30 to 39 in good health and CMV-seropositive.

V usage is TRBV7-9 and J usage is TRBJ2-3, with D possibly being TRBD2 (6 bases). V gave up 1 base and J gave up 1 base, with 12 bases separating them. Germline CDR1 and CDR2: SEHNR and FQNEAQ (reference sequence). This CDR3 has 16 residues. CDR3 coding DNA: TGTGCCAGCAGCTTAGGGCTAGCGCTCGGCACAGATACGCAGTATTTT. Residues: CASSLGLALGTDTQYF.

The gene calls are TRBV4-2 and TRBJ2-5, with D tentatively TRBD1 (5 bases). V was pared by 0 bases and J by 2 bases, with 7 bases between. The CDR3 covers 14 residues. Germline V gene lookup returns CDR1 LGHNA and CDR2 YNFKEQ. The CDR3 is CASSQEGPQETQYF. The CDR3, as DNA: TGTGCCAGCAGCCAAGAGGGGCCACAAGAGACCCAGTACTTC.

The rearrangement uses TRBV10-1 and TRBJ1-4, with D hard to call. Germline V gene data show CDR1 as WNHNN and CDR2 as SYGVQD (reference sequence). The V end lost 0 bases, the J end lost 8 bases, and 10 bases lay between the germline ends. The CDR3 extends over 14 amino acids. CDR3: CASSESEPGEKLFF. CDR3 sequence (DNA): TGCGCCAGCAGTGAGTCGGAACCGGGGGAAAAACTGTTTTTT.

The rearrangement uses TRBV5-6 and TRBJ2-1, with TRBD2 identical over 8 bases. The CDR3 runs to 15 residues. Germline V gene lookup returns CDR1 SGHDT and CDR2 YYEEEE. The V and J ends lost 4 bases and 2 bases, in that order; junction bases with no gene match: 5. CDR3: CASSPTGGAYNEQFF. CDR3 DNA: TGTGCCAGCAGCCCGACCGGGGGGGCCTACAATGAGCAGTTCTTC.

The V and J genes are TRBV6-1 and TRBJ1-5; 8 bases line up with TRBD1. The V gene's germline CDR1 is MNHNS and CDR2 SASEGT. The V gene end was trimmed by 6 bases and the J gene end by 5 bases; junction bases not matched to a gene: 6. The CDR3 totals 14 residues. The CDR3 DNA reads as TGTGCCAGCAGCCGGGACAGGCAATATCAGCCCCAGCATTTT. It translates to CASSRDRQYQPQHF.

This chain joins TRBV6-1 and TRBJ1-1; 7 bases are a match to TRBD1. The CDR3 length is 14 residues. Germline CDR1 is MNHNS and CDR2 is SASEGT. V was pared by 2 bases and J by 5 bases, with 5 bases of the junction left unmatched. CDR3 in DNA: TGTGCCAGCAGTGAAAACAGGGGCCGTACTGAAGCTTTCTTT. It yields the protein CASSENRGRTEAFF.

This rearrangement joins TRBV18 to TRBJ1-1; maybe TRBD1 (6 bases). In germline, CDR1 is KGHSH, CDR2 LQKENI. Trimming removed 5 bases at V and 4 bases at J, with 17 bases between. The CDR3 sequence is 15 residues long. In DNA, the CDR3 is TGTGCCAGCTCATCTCAACAGGGACGGGTCACTGAAGCTTTCTTT. Translation gives CASSSQQGRVTEAFF. Variable domain in full (rest from reference TRBV18 and TRBJ1-1): NAGVMQNPRHLVRRRGQEARLRCSPMKGHSHVYWYRQLPEEGLKFMVYLQKENIIDESGMPKERFSAEFPKEGPSILRIQQVVRGDSAAYFCASSSQQGRVTEAFFGQGTRLTVV.

This clone was picked up one time. This rearrangement joins TRBV25-1 to TRBJ1-6, with D uncertain. Trimming removed 6 bases from V and 7 bases from J, with 13 bases in between. CDR3 length: 14 residues. Germline V gene sequence: CDR1 MGHDK, CDR2 SYGVNS. CDR3 residues: CASRGIRENSPLHF. The CDR3 coding sequence is TGTGCCAGCAGGGGGATTCGGGAGAATTCACCCCTCCACTTT.

V and J are TRBV5-6 and TRBJ1-3, with D possibly TRBD1 on 5 matching bases. Germline assignment: CDR1 SGHDT and CDR2 YYEEEE. This CDR3 is built from 15 residues. The V gene lost 4 bases and the J gene lost 2 bases, with 13 bases spanning the gap. CDR3 protein: CASSLGGGPGNTIYF. For the CDR3, the DNA is TGTGCCAGCAGCCTAGGCGGGGGACCTGGAAACACCATATATTTT.

This clone was recorded once. The chain employs TRBV18 and TRBJ1-4; TRBD1 might be the D (5 bases). The germline V and J ends were trimmed by 3 bases and 4 bases, with 12 bases remaining between them. The CDR3 extends over 15 amino acids. In germline, CDR1 is KGHSH, CDR2 LQKENI. In DNA form, the CDR3 reads TGTGCCAGCTCACCCTCCAGGGATTATAATGAAAAACTGTTTTTT. This translates into CASSPSRDYNEKLFF.

CDR3 amino acids: CAINDRTGSRENEQFF. In nucleotides, the CDR3 is TGTGCCATCAACGACCGGACAGGGTCAAGAGAGAATGAGCAGTTCTTC. V usage is TRBV10-3 and J usage is TRBJ2-1, with 8 bases aligning to TRBD1. Germline loops: CDR1 ENHRY, CDR2 SYGVKD. CDR3 length: 16 residues. The J segment lost 7 bases and the V segment lost 7 bases, leaving 15 bases of the junction unmatched.

This CDR3 is CASSWGGSSYNEQFF. Here the CDR3 DNA reads TGTGCCAGTAGCTGGGGGGGGAGCTCCTACAATGAGCAGTTCTTC. The gene calls are TRBV19 and TRBJ2-1; 7 nucleotides agree with TRBD2. J lost 0 bases, V lost 6 bases, and 5 bases had no gene match. Germline assignment: CDR1 LNHDA and CDR2 SQIVND (reference sequence). There are 15 residues in the CDR3.

A note on this clone: The same CDR3 is also encoded by other DNA sequences in this sample. The V and J genes are TRBV18 and TRBJ1-1; TRBD1 matches 7 bases. CDR3 length: 13 amino acids. CDR1 is KGHSH and CDR2 is LQKENI in the germline V gene. The V segment lost 5 bases and the J segment 3 bases; nucleotides outside the gene matches: 3. DNA of the CDR3: TGTGCCAGCTCATCTACAGGGGACACTGAAGCTTTCTTT. This codes for CASSSTGDTEAFF.

V usage is TRBV5-1 and J usage is TRBJ2-5; 10 bases are shared with TRBD2. V shed 0 bases and J 6 bases; nucleotides not matched to a gene: 8. The germline V gene has CDR1 SGHRS and CDR2 YFSETQ. The CDR3 is 16 residues long. In DNA, the CDR3 is TGCGCCAGCAGCTTGGAGGGGGCTAGCGGGGGTCAGACCCAGTACTTC. Its translation is CASSLEGASGGQTQYF.

The chain couples TRBV6-7 to TRBJ2-3, with TRBD2 matching over 7 bases. TRBV6-7 is identified as an open reading frame with a role that is uncertain. V shed 0 bases and J 2 bases; nucleotides not matched to a gene: 8. This CDR3 region has 17 residues. The CDR3 reads CASSYSMGGILTDTQYF. CDR3 nucleotides: TGTGCCAGCAGTTACTCGATGGGGGGGATACTCACAGATACGCAGTATTTT.

The chain couples TRBV13 to TRBJ2-5; 12 bases align to TRBD2. CDR3 length equals 16 residues. From germline, CDR1 is PRHDT and CDR2 FYEKMQ (reference sequence). J lost 5 bases, V lost 2 bases, and 6 bases had no gene match. The CDR3 DNA reads as TGTGCCAGCAGCTTACGTGATACTAGCGGGGGGGAGACCCAGTACTTC. Protein: CASSLRDTSGGETQYF.

The V gene is TRBV28, the J gene TRBJ1-2; 8 bases align to TRBD1. Losses at the gene ends were 4 bases for V and 3 bases for J; bases not matched to a gene: 10. Germline V gives CDR1 MDHEN, CDR2 SYDVKM. CDR3 length equals 16 residues. This chain's CDR3 is CASSYIRGREDYGYTF. The CDR3 nucleotides are TGTGCCAGCAGTTACATCAGGGGGCGCGAAGACTATGGCTACACCTTC.

The rearrangement joins TRBV19 to TRBJ2-7; TRBD1 is a possible D gene (6 bases). The CDR3 is 13 residues long. V gave up 5 bases and J gave up 3 bases, with 11 bases separating them. Germline-derived CDR1 and CDR2 are LNHDA and SQIVND (reference sequence). DNA of the CDR3: TGTGCCAGTAGTGAACAGGGCCGCTACGAGCAGTACTTC. Its translation: CASSEQGRYEQYF.

In this sample, this clone turned up once. The rearrangement links TRBV7-9 to TRBJ1-4; a weak D match, TRBD1 (5 bases). The germline gives CDR1 SEHNR, CDR2 FQNEAQ (reference sequence). This CDR3 contains 15 residues. Between the trimmed V and J ends, which lost 2 bases and 8 bases, there was a span of 15 bases. The CDR3 is CASSLTQGGVEKLFF. The CDR3 DNA follows: TGTGCCAGCAGCTTAACGCAGGGAGGGGTCGAAAAACTGTTTTTT.

The CDR3 DNA reads TGTGCCAGCAGCTTAGCCCCCCAACAGGCCCAGTACTTC. Amino acid sequence: CASSLAPQQAQYF. The V call is TRBV7-8, the J call TRBJ2-5; D might be TRBD1 (5 bases). The length of the CDR3 is 13 residues. CDR1 and CDR2 from the germline V gene are SGHVS and FQNEAQ. Deletions cut 0 bases from V and 9 bases from J, with 11 bases between.

The chain combines TRBV29-1 with TRBJ1-2; possibly TRBD1 for D (5 bases). V was shortened by 2 bases and J by 4 bases, with 8 bases between the two germline ends. Per the germline V gene, CDR1 is SQVTM and CDR2 is ANQGSEA. This CDR3 region has 12 residues. As DNA, the CDR3 is TGCAGCGTTGAATCGGGGGGCTATGGCTACACCTTC. Its translation is CSVESGGYGYTF.

This clone was seen a handful of times. This chain links TRBV6-4 with TRBJ2-3, with 8 bases aligning to TRBD2. The CDR3 totals 15 residues. V was clipped by 4 bases and J by 1 base; unmatched bases: 4. Germline lookup yields CDR1 MRHNA and CDR2 SNTAGT. CDR3 nucleotide sequence: TGTGCCAGCAGTGTTGGAGCGGGGGGCACAGATACGCAGTATTTT. Protein product: CASSVGAGGTDTQYF.

This clone was counted once. This chain joins TRBV27 and TRBJ2-5; TRBD1 matches 7 bases. The germline V gene has CDR1 MNHEY and CDR2 SMNVEV (reference sequence). V lost 1 base to trimming and J lost 2 bases; unmatched junction nucleotides: 1. The CDR3 totals 14 residues. CDR3 loop: CASSLLGQQETQYF. The CDR3, as DNA: TGTGCCAGCAGTTTATTGGGACAGCAAGAGACCCAGTACTTC.

The chain links TRBV30 to TRBJ1-2; a weak D match, TRBD1 (6 bases). The CDR3 runs 15 residues. Germline V gene lookup returns CDR1 GTSNPN and CDR2 SVGIG (reference sequence). With 0 bases removed from V and 4 bases from J, the gap between germline ends came to 15 bases. CDR3 coding DNA: TGTGCCTGGAGTGTAGGGCAGGGGCGTACCTATGGCTACACCTTC. Its translation is CAWSVGQGRTYGYTF.